These T cell receptor beta chains were read from a single sample in a study of cytomegalovirus exposure and HLA in healthy donors. Produced via immunoSEQ multiplex PCR; TCRdb's table is partial and in-frame only. The sample records 200,000 or so clones, roughly nine tenths being singletons. Input material: PBMCs. These receptors all stem from a girl under three years old in good health and CMV-seronegative. CDR3s include the opening cysteine and the closing phenylalanine or tryptophan. The D gene is left open where the match is weak. Rows may omit the clone size; those that give it use once, few, many or a size class.

d_gene | j_gene | abundance | v_gene | len | CDR3nt | CDR3aa
- | TRBJ1-5 | - | TRBV19 | 16 | TGTGCCAGTAGTATTGGCTCGGGGGGTAGCGATCAGCCCCAGCATTTT | CASSIGSGGSDQPQHF
- | TRBJ1-5 | - | TRBV10-1 | 13 | TGCGCCAGCAGTGAATATAGCAATCAGCCCCAGCATTTT | CASSEYSNQPQHF
- | TRBJ2-2 | - | TRBV9 | 14 | TGTGCCAGCAGACGGACACCGAACACCGGGGAGCTGTTTTTT | CASRRTPNTGELFF
- | TRBJ1-2 | - | TRBV10-1 | 14 | TGCGCCAATCGGGACACACGAAAGGAAAATGGCTACACCTTC | CANRDTRKENGYTF
- | TRBJ1-6 | - | TRBV30 | 13 | TGTGCCTGGACTACAGGGCTAAATTCACCCCTCCACTTT | CAWTTGLNSPLHF
TRBD1 | TRBJ1-2 | - | TRBV30 | 13 | TGTGCCAGAAAACAGACAGGGACATATGGCTACACCTTC | CARKQTGTYGYTF
- | TRBJ1-1 | - | TRBV30 | 13 | TGTGCCTGGAGTTTTGGGAGTAACACTGAAGCTTTCTTT | CAWSFGSNTEAFF
TRBD1 | TRBJ1-5 | - | TRBV10-2 | 15 | TGCGCCAGCAGTGATCCCGGACAGGGCAATCAGCCCCAGCATTTT | CASSDPGQGNQPQHF
TRBD2 | TRBJ2-1 | - | TRBV4-2 | 15 | TGTGCCAGCAGCCCGAGCGGGGGAACCTACAATGAGCAGTTCTTC | CASSPSGGTYNEQFF
- | TRBJ2-6 | - | TRBV5-4 | 17 | TGTGCCAGCAGCTTGGCTGGCGCAGGGATCGGGGCCAACGTCCTGACTTTC | CASSLAGAGIGANVLTF
TRBD2 | TRBJ2-5 | - | TRBV11-2 | 14 | TGTGCCAGCAGCTTATTAGCGGGAGTAGAGACCCAGTACTTC | CASSLLAGVETQYF
- | TRBJ1-6 | - | TRBV14 | 14 | TGTGCCAGCAGCCTACAGCGGTTCAATTCACCCCTCCACTTT | CASSLQRFNSPLHF
- | TRBJ2-3 | - | TRBV2 | 11 | TGTGCCAGCAGCATGACAGATACGCAGTATTTT | CASSMTDTQYF
- | TRBJ1-6 | - | TRBV27 | 15 | TGTGCCAGCAGCGAACAGGGAAACTATAATTCACCCCTCCACTTT | CASSEQGNYNSPLHF
TRBD2 | TRBJ2-1 | once | TRBV14 | 20 | TGTGCCAGCAGCCAAGATTGGTCCACTTTAGGGACTAGTTCCTACAATGAGCAGTTCTTC | CASSQDWSTLGTSSYNEQFF
- | TRBJ1-3 | - | TRBV15 | 15 | TGTGCCACCAGCAGAGACAGGTTCTCTGGAAACACCATATATTTT | CATSRDRFSGNTIYF
TRBD1 | TRBJ1-2 | once | TRBV27 | 15 | TGTGCCAGCAGGGAACGGACAGGGGCTAACTATGGCTACACCTTC | CASRERTGANYGYTF
TRBD2 | TRBJ2-2 | - | TRBV6-5 | 16 | TGTGCCAGCAGTTACACACTAGCGGGAGGGACCGGGGAGCTGTTTTTT | CASSYTLAGGTGELFF
- | TRBJ2-3 | - | TRBV4-3 | 15 | TGCGCCAGCAGCCAAGACCCGGTTCTCACAGATACGCAGTATTTT | CASSQDPVLTDTQYF
- | TRBJ1-1 | - | TRBV9 | 13 | TGTGCCAGCAGCGCCCGAGCGAACACTGAAGCTTTCTTT | CASSARANTEAFF
- | TRBJ2-2 | - | TRBV5-6 | 15 | TGTGCCAGCAGCTTGGAGCCAGGGCGGCGCGGGGAGCTGTTTTTT | CASSLEPGRRGELFF
TRBD2 | TRBJ2-1 | - | TRBV5-1 | 17 | TGCGCCAGCAGCTTGACTAGCGGGGGGCCCGCCTACAATGAGCAGTTCTTC | CASSLTSGGPAYNEQFF
- | TRBJ2-1 | - | TRBV5-1 | 16 | TGCGCCAGCAGCTTGGTGGGGGAGGGGGCCTACAATGAGCAGTTCTTC | CASSLVGEGAYNEQFF
TRBD1 | TRBJ1-1 | once | TRBV18 | 14 | TGTGCCAGCTGCTCCGGGACAGGGGGCACTGAAGCTTTCTTT | CASCSGTGGTEAFF
- | TRBJ2-3 | once | TRBV19 | 15 | TGTGCCAGTAGTCCTCAGGGGGGTAGCACAGATACGCAGTATTTT | CASSPQGGSTDTQYF
TRBD2 | TRBJ2-2 | - | TRBV7-7 | 16 | TGTGCTAGCAGCTTACTAGCGGGGGGTAACACCGGGGAGCTGTTTTTT | CASSLLAGGNTGELFF
TRBD1 | TRBJ1-1 | - | TRBV11-2 | 16 | TGTGCCAGCAGCTTAGTGAGGGGACAGGGGTCTTGGAGAGCTTTCTTT | CASSLVRGQGSWRAFF
- | TRBJ1-1 | - | TRBV6-1 | 15 | TGTGCCAGCAGTGTCTTAGAACAGTACTCTTCTGAAGCTTTCTTT | CASSVLEQYSSEAFF
- | TRBJ2-2 | few | TRBV4-2 | 13 | TGTGCCAGCAGCCTCGGGAGTACCGGGGAGCTGTTTTTT | CASSLGSTGELFF
- | TRBJ2-5 | - | TRBV4-1 | 15 | TGCGCCAGCAGCCAAGATTCCGGTCAACAAGAGACCCAGTACTTC | CASSQDSGQQETQYF
- | TRBJ1-5 | - | TRBV6-5 | 14 | TGTGCCAGCTGGGGGGGGAGCCGGGATCAGCCCCAGCATTTT | CASWGGSRDQPQHF
TRBD2 | TRBJ2-3 | - | TRBV9 | 16 | TGTGCCAGCAGCGTAGCGGGAGGACTTAGCACAGATACGCAGTATTTT | CASSVAGGLSTDTQYF
TRBD1 | TRBJ1-1 | - | TRBV27 | 16 | TGTGCCAGCAGTTTATCTATAGGGGGCGCGAACACTGAAGCTTTCTTT | CASSLSIGGANTEAFF
TRBD1 | TRBJ1-2 | - | TRBV27 | 17 | TGTGCCAGCAGTTTATCCGTAGGGACAGGGCTACACTATGGCTACACCTTC | CASSLSVGTGLHYGYTF
TRBD1 | TRBJ2-2 | - | TRBV11-2 | 15 | TGTGCCAGCACCCTCGGACAGGCGGAGGCCGGGGAGCTGTTTTTT | CASTLGQAEAGELFF
TRBD2 | TRBJ2-1 | - | TRBV4-1 | 17 | TGCGCCAGCAGCCAAAGTCCTAGCGGGGGGGCCTTGGCTGAGCAGTTCTTC | CASSQSPSGGALAEQFF